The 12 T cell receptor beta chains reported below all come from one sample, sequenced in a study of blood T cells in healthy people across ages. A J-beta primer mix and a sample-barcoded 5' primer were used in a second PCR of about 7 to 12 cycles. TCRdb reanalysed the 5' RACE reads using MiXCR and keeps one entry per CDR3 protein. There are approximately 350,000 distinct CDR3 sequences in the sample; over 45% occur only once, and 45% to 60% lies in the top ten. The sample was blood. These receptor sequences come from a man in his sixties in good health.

CDR3 in amino acids: CASSARDSHYEQYF. The DNA for the CDR3 is TGTGCCAGCAGCGCCCGGGATTCACACTACGAGCAGTACTTC. The V gene is TRBV7-6, the J gene TRBJ2-7, with D possibly TRBD2 on 5 matching bases. Germline loops: CDR1 SGHVS, CDR2 FNYEAQ. This CDR3 is 14 amino acids long. Trimming left V 5 bases short and J 3 bases short, with 14 bases between.

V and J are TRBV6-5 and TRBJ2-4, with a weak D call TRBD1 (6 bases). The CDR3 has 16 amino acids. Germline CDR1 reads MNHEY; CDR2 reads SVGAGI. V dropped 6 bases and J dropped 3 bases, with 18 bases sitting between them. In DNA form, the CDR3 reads TGTGCCAGCAGAGGCGTAGGACAGAGTGGCAAAAACATTCAGTACTTC. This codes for CASRGVGQSGKNIQYF.

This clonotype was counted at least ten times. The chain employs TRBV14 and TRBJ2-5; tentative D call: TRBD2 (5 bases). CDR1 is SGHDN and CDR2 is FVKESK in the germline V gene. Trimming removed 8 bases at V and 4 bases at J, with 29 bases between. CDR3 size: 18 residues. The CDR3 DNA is TGTGCCAGCTCCCGTAATACCGCCCGAGGGAGTAGTCGAGAGACCCAGTACTTC. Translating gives CASSRNTARGSSRETQYF.

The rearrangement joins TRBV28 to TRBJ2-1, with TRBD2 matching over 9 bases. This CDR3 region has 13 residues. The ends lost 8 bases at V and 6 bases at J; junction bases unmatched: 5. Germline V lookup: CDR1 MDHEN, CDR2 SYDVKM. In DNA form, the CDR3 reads TGTGCCAGCGCGGGAGGGCCGTTCAATGAGCAGTTCTTC. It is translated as CASAGGPFNEQFF.

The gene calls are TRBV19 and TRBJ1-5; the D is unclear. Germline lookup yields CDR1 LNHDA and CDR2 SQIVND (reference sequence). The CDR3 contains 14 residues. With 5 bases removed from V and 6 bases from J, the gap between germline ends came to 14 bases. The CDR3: CASSVGNFGQPQHF. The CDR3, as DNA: TGTGCCAGTAGTGTGGGTAATTTCGGTCAGCCCCAGCATTTT.

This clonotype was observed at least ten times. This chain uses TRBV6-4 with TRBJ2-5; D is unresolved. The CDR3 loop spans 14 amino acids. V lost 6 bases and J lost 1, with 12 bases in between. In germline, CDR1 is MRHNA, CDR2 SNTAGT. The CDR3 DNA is TGTGCCAGCAGGCAAACTGCCGGCCAAGAGACCCAGTACTTC. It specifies CASRQTAGQETQYF.

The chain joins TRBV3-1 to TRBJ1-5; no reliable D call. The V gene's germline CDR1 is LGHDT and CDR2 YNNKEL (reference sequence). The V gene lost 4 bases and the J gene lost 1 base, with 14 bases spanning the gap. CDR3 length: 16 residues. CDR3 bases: TGTGCCAGCAGCCTAGGTGTAGGGCCGAGCAATCAGCCCCAGCATTTT. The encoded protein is CASSLGVGPSNQPQHF.

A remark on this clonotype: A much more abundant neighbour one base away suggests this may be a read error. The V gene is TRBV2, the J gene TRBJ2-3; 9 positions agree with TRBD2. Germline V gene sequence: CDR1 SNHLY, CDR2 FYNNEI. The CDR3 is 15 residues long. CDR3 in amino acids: CASSEIAGVTDAQYF. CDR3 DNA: TGTGCCAGCAGTGAGATAGCGGGAGTAACAGATGCGCAGTATTTT.

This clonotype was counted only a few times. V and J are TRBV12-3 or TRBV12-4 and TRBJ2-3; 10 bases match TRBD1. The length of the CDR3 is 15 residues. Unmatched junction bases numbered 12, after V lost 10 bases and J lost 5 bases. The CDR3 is CATVAQDRGEDTQYF. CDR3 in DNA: TGTGCCACCGTAGCCCAGGACAGGGGGGAAGATACGCAGTATTTT.

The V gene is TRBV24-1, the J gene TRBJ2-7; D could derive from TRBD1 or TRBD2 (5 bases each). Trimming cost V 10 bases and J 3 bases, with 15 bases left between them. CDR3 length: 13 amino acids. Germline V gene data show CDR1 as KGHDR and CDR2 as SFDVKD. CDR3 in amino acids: CATSPGRSYEQYF. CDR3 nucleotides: TGTGCCACTTCGCCGGGACGGAGCTACGAGCAGTACTTC.

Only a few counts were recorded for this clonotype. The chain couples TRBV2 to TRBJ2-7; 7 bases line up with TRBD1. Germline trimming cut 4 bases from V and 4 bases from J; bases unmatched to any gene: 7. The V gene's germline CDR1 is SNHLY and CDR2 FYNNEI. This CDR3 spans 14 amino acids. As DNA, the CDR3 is TGTGCCAGCAGTGCCGGGACAGTTTATTACGAGCAGTACTTC. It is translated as CASSAGTVYYEQYF. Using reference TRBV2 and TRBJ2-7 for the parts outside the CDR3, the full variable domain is EPEVTQTPSHQVTQMGQEVILRCVPISNHLYFYWYRQILGQKVEFLVSFYNNEISEKSEIFDDQFSVERPDGSNFTLKIRSTKLEDSAMYFCASSAGTVYYEQYFGPGTRLTVT.

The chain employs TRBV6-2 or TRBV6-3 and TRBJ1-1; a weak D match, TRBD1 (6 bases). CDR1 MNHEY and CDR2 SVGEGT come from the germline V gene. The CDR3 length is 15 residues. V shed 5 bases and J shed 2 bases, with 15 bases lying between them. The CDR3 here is CASSLGGGRNTEAFF. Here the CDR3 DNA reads TGTGCCAGCAGTCTGGGAGGGGGTCGAAACACTGAAGCTTTCTTT.